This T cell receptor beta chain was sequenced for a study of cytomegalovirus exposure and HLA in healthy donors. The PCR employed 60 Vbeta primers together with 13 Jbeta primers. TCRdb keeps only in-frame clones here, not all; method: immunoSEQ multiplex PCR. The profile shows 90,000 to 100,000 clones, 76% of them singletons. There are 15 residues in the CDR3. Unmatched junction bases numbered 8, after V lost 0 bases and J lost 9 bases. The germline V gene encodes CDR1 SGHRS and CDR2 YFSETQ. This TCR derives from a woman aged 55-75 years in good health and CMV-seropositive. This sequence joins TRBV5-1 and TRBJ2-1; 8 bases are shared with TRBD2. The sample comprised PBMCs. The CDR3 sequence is CASSLGVTSAGEQFF. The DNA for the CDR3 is TGCGCCAGCAGCTTGGGCGTGACTAGCGCAGGTGAGCAGTTCTTC.